The rows below give T cell receptor beta chains drawn from one sample of a study of identical twins. MiXCR, run by TCRdb on the 5' RACE reads, gives a single entry per CDR3 protein. Among about 690,000 distinct CDR3 sequences listed, around 6% were seen once. The sequenced sample was naive T cells sorted from blood. These receptors were obtained from a man between 18 and 35 years old in good health. Both conserved end residues are part of each CDR3. A D gene is named only where the DNA matches it firmly. Some rows have no size entry. The others give once, few or many, or a class for an expanded clone.

TRBJ2-7 | TRBV6-1 | NA | few | CASSENRHISYEQYF | TGTGCCAGCAGTGAAAACAGACACATCTCCTACGAGCAGTACTTC
TRBJ2-5 | TRBV20-1 | NA | NA | CSARAVPATQETQYF | TGCAGTGCTAGAGCGGTACCCGCAACCCAAGAGACCCAGTACTTC
TRBJ2-3 | TRBV20-1 | TRBD2 | many | CSAPLTSGRDTQYF | TGCAGTGCTCCTCTGACTAGCGGGAGGGATACGCAGTATTTT
TRBJ2-1 | TRBV20-1 | TRBD2 | many | CSARALAGNEQFF | TGCAGTGCTAGAGCCCTAGCGGGTAATGAGCAGTTCTTC
TRBJ2-1 | TRBV20-1 | NA | few | CSARDLAARNNEQFF | TGCAGTGCTAGAGATTTGGCGGCTAGAAACAATGAGCAGTTCTTC
TRBJ2-7 | TRBV7-2 | NA | NA | CASSLAGPRYEQYF | TGTGCCAGCAGCTTAGCGGGGCCTCGGTACGAGCAGTACTTC
TRBJ1-5 | TRBV5-5 | NA | NA | CASSPLGGAPNQPQHF | TGTGCCAGCAGCCCCCTGGGAGGGGCCCCCAATCAGCCCCAGCATTTT
TRBJ2-3 | TRBV29-1 | NA | many | CSGSTGPMKRADTQYF | TGCAGCGGATCCACGGGACCGATGAAGCGGGCAGATACGCAGTATTTT
TRBJ2-7 | TRBV29-1 | TRBD1 | many | CSVCETGVSEQYF | TGCAGCGTTTGCGAAACAGGGGTCTCCGAGCAGTACTTC
TRBJ2-3 | TRBV14 | NA | few | CASSPVWERRGDTQYF | TGTGCCAGCAGCCCCGTGTGGGAGCGGCGGGGAGATACGCAGTATTTT
TRBJ1-1 | TRBV7-9 | NA | NA | CASSLEPTLAFF | TGTGCCAGCAGCTTAGAACCAACTTTAGCTTTCTTT
TRBJ1-2 | TRBV2 | NA | few | CASSAEGHRGYTF | TGTGCCAGCAGTGCGGAGGGTCATAGAGGCTACACCTTC
TRBJ2-7 | TRBV6-2/TRBV6-3 | NA | many | CASLWRGGSSYEQYF | TGTGCCAGCCTTTGGAGAGGGGGTAGCTCCTACGAGCAGTACTTC
TRBJ2-7 | TRBV12-3/TRBV12-4 | TRBD2 | many | CASSLGTSGPYEQYF | TGTGCCAGCAGTCTGGGGACTAGCGGTCCCTACGAGCAGTACTTC
TRBJ1-4 | TRBV30 | NA | NA | CAWEVAEKLFF | TGTGCCTGGGAGGTGGCTGAAAAACTGTTTTTT
TRBJ1-1 | TRBV11-2 | NA | few | CASSLERVGQMNTEAFF | TGTGCCAGCAGCTTAGAACGGGTTGGACAGATGAACACTGAAGCTTTCTTT